The 20 T cell receptor beta chains listed next were all sequenced from one sample in a study of blood T cell repertoires in COVID-19. Some clones are missing from TCRdb's copy, which holds only in-frame ones; the method was immunoSEQ multiplex PCR. This sample yields 190,000 or so clones, of which 85% to 90% are seen a single time; roughly 0.6% belongs to the top ten. The sample comprised peripheral blood. Receptors were obtained from a man aged 50 to 60 with acute or convalescent COVID-19.

This clone showed up just a few times. This rearrangement joins TRBV18 to TRBJ1-5, with TRBD1 as a possible D gene (5 bases). V shed 3 bases and J shed 7 bases, with 10 bases lying between them. Looked up from germline, CDR1 is KGHSH and CDR2 is LQKENI. This CDR3 has 13 amino acids. The CDR3 here is CASSPSGGQPQHF. The CDR3 coding sequence is TGTGCCAGCTCACCCTCGGGGGGGCAGCCCCAGCATTTT. Full variable domain (rest looked up from reference TRBV18 and TRBJ1-5): NAGVMQNPRHLVRRRGQEARLRCSPMKGHSHVYWYRQLPEEGLKFMVYLQKENIIDESGMPKERFSAEFPKEGPSILRIQQVVRGDSAAYFCASSPSGGQPQHFGDGTRLSIL.

This clone was recorded only once. The rearrangement uses TRBV7-2 and TRBJ1-5; no definite D call. The germline CDR1 and CDR2 sequences are SGHTA and FQGNSA. V dropped 2 bases and J dropped 2 bases, with 4 bases sitting between them. The CDR3 length is 13 residues. CDR3 region: CASSLHRNQPQHF. CDR3 DNA sequence: TGTGCCAGCAGCTTACATCGCAATCAGCCCCAGCATTTT. The whole variable domain, filled in from reference TRBV7-2 and TRBJ1-5, reads GAGVSQSPSNKVTEKGKDVELRCDPISGHTALYWYRQSLGQGLEFLIYFQGNSAPDKSGLPSDRFSAERTGGSVSTLTIQRTQQEDSAVYLCASSLHRNQPQHFGDGTRLSIL.

V usage is TRBV27 and J usage is TRBJ1-3, with TRBD1 identical over 8 bases. V gave up 5 bases and J gave up 4 bases; unmatched junction bases: 4. In germline, CDR1 is MNHEY, CDR2 SMNVEV (reference sequence). This CDR3 spans 14 amino acids. CDR3 residues: CASSPGQGGNTIYF. Here the CDR3 DNA reads TGTGCCAGCAGTCCTGGACAGGGCGGAAACACCATATATTTT.

This clone came up a few times. The chain links TRBV30 to TRBJ2-2, with D possibly being TRBD1 (7 bases). CDR1 and CDR2 from the germline V gene are GTSNPN and SVGIG (reference sequence). This CDR3 is built from 15 residues. Trimming cost V 2 bases and J 6 bases, with 16 bases left between them. In nucleotides, the CDR3 is TGTGCCTGGAGTATAGGAGGGGGCAGGCCCGGGGAGCTGTTTTTT. Protein product: CAWSIGGGRPGELFF.

The chain recombines TRBV27 with TRBJ2-5; D may be TRBD1 (6 bases). The length of the CDR3 is 17 residues. Germline CDR1 reads MNHEY; CDR2 reads SMNVEV (reference sequence). With 1 base removed from V and 2 bases from J, the gap between germline ends came to 17 bases. The DNA for the CDR3 is TGTGCCAGCAGTTTATTAGCAGGGGCGAAGGGGCAAGAGACCCAGTACTTC. Its translation: CASSLLAGAKGQETQYF.

The chain is built from TRBV7-9 and TRBJ2-5; 7 bases align to TRBD2. V lost 6 bases and J lost 1; bases outside the gene matches: 20. The length of the CDR3 is 19 residues. Germline CDR1 and CDR2: SEHNR and FQNEAQ (reference sequence). CDR3 DNA sequence: TGTGCCAGCAGTCCCGTCGGGGGGTCGTTAGTTTGGGGCCAAGAGACCCAGTACTTC. Amino acids: CASSPVGGSLVWGQETQYF.

J is TRBJ2-5 and V is TRBV7-9, with D possibly being TRBD1 (6 bases). Germline CDR1 SEHNR, CDR2 FQNEAQ (reference sequence). The V end lost 2 bases, the J end lost 5 bases, and 15 bases lay between the germline ends. The length of the CDR3 is 15 residues. CDR3: CASSLRGTSDETQYF. The CDR3 DNA follows: TGTGCCAGCAGCTTAAGGGGGACATCCGATGAGACCCAGTACTTC. Together with reference TRBV7-9 and TRBJ2-5, the CDR3 gives the full variable domain: DTGVSQNPRHKITKRGQNVTFRCDPISEHNRLYWYRQTLGQGPEFLTYFQNEAQLEKSRLLSDRFSAERPKGSFSTLEIQRTEQGDSAMYLCASSLRGTSDETQYFGPGTRLLVL.

The chain has TRBV11-2 and TRBJ2-2; 9 bases align to TRBD1. Germline V lookup: CDR1 SGHAT, CDR2 FQNNGV. V shed 6 bases, J shed 9 bases, and the junction held 8 bases outside the gene matches. The length of the CDR3 is 14 residues. The DNA for the CDR3 is TGTGCCAGCAGGACAGGGGGTCAACACCGGGAGCTGTTTTTT. It specifies CASRTGGQHRELFF.

V and J are TRBV4-3 and TRBJ2-1, with TRBD1 matching 7 bases. This CDR3 region has 15 residues. The germline CDR1 and CDR2 sequences are LGHNA and YSLEER. The V segment lost 4 bases and the J segment 3 bases; nucleotides outside the gene matches: 6. The CDR3 loop reads CASSPGWDSYNEQFF. CDR3 nucleotides: TGCGCCAGCAGCCCAGGCTGGGACAGCTACAATGAGCAGTTCTTC.

V gene TRBV2 combines with J gene TRBJ2-7, with TRBD2 matching over 7 bases. The CDR3 covers 17 residues. Losses at the gene ends were 5 bases for V and 4 bases for J; bases not matched to a gene: 17. The germline CDR1 and CDR2 sequences are SNHLY and FYNNEI. The CDR3 DNA follows: TGTGCCAGCAGTCGCGGTATTCGTGGCGGGAGTCCATACGAGCAGTACTTC. It encodes CASSRGIRGGSPYEQYF.

J is TRBJ2-3 and V is TRBV10-3, with a tentative D call TRBD1 (6 bases). V lost 10 bases and J lost 0, with 11 bases in between. The CDR3 sequence is 13 residues long. The germline CDR1 and CDR2 sequences are ENHRY and SYGVKD. CDR3 loop: CATHRESTDTQYF. CDR3 DNA: TGTGCCACTCACAGGGAGAGCACAGATACGCAGTATTTT.

This chain links TRBV4-1 with TRBJ2-5, with a tentative D call TRBD2 (5 bases). Trimming took off 4 bases at V and 5 bases at J, with 11 bases between the two ends. CDR1 is MGHRA and CDR2 is YSYEKL in the germline V gene. This CDR3 spans 13 amino acids. The CDR3 nucleotides read TGCGCCAGCAGCCGTTGGCGGAGGGAGACCCAGTACTTC. This sequence encodes CASSRWRRETQYF.

This sequence joins TRBV11-2 and TRBJ1-1, with TRBD1 matching over 9 bases. The V gene's germline CDR1 is SGHAT and CDR2 FQNNGV. CDR3 length: 15 amino acids. V lost 5 bases, J lost 4 bases, and 8 bases stayed unmatched. The CDR3 is CASSPRQGDSTEAFF. The CDR3 bases are TGTGCCAGCAGCCCCCGACAGGGGGACAGCACTGAAGCTTTCTTT.

J is TRBJ1-2 and V is TRBV18, with 8 bases lining up with TRBD1. CDR1 is KGHSH and CDR2 is LQKENI in the germline V gene. Trimming cost V 5 bases and J 6 bases; bases outside gene matches: 8. CDR3 length: 14 residues. The CDR3, as DNA: TGTGCCAGCTCAGTCTCACAGGGGGGAGATGGCTACACCTTC. Protein product: CASSVSQGGDGYTF.

The chain couples TRBV9 to TRBJ2-1; 13 bases are a match to TRBD2. Germline V gene lookup returns CDR1 SGDLS and CDR2 YYNGEE. Trimming took 4 bases from V and 8 from J; bases not matched to a gene: 6. The CDR3 sequence is 15 residues long. The CDR3 spells CASSLLAGGNDEQFF. The DNA of the CDR3 is TGTGCCAGCAGCTTACTAGCGGGAGGGAACGATGAGCAGTTCTTC. Full variable domain (remainder filled in from reference TRBV9 and TRBJ2-1): DSGVTQTPKHLITATGQRVTLRCSPRSGDLSVYWYQQSLDQGLQFLIQYYNGEERAKGNILERFSAQQFPDLHSELNLSSLELGDSALYFCASSLLAGGNDEQFFGPGTRLTVL.

With regard to this clone: Additional DNA sequences in this sample encode the identical CDR3. This rearrangement joins TRBV7-9 to TRBJ1-4, with 9 positions matching TRBD1. Per the germline V gene, CDR1 is SEHNR and CDR2 is FQNEAQ (reference sequence). The CDR3 extends over 14 amino acids. The ends lost 2 bases at V and 8 bases at J; junction bases unmatched: 3. DNA of the CDR3: TGTGCCAGCAGCTTAAGGACAGGGGTAGAAAAACTGTTTTTT. Its protein is CASSLRTGVEKLFF. Full variable domain (remainder filled in from reference TRBV7-9 and TRBJ1-4): DTGVSQNPRHKITKRGQNVTFRCDPISEHNRLYWYRQTLGQGPEFLTYFQNEAQLEKSRLLSDRFSAERPKGSFSTLEIQRTEQGDSAMYLCASSLRTGVEKLFFGSGTQLSVL.

Comment on this clone: Other DNA sequences in the sample encode the same CDR3. The rearrangement joins TRBV5-4 to TRBJ1-4, with 9 bases that match TRBD1. Germline V CDR1 and CDR2: SGHNT, YYREEE (reference sequence). Germline trimming cut 4 bases from V and 4 bases from J; bases unmatched to any gene: 5. The CDR3 extends over 15 amino acids. The CDR3 nucleotides read TGTGCCAGCAGCCTACAGGGGGCCGGTAATGAAAAACTGTTTTTT. Residues: CASSLQGAGNEKLFF.

The chain combines TRBV9 with TRBJ2-7; TRBD1 is a possible D gene (5 bases). V was shortened by 0 bases and J by 5 bases, with 15 bases between the two germline ends. The CDR3 has 15 residues. Germline V gives CDR1 SGDLS, CDR2 YYNGEE. The CDR3 loop is CASSVAGRVFNEQYF. CDR3 bases: TGTGCCAGCAGCGTAGCTGGCAGGGTTTTCAACGAGCAGTACTTC.

This rearrangement joins TRBV28 to TRBJ2-5, with 12 bases lining up with TRBD1. The germline V gene encodes CDR1 MDHEN and CDR2 SYDVKM. J was trimmed by 5 bases and V by 5 bases; bases with no gene match: 3. This CDR3 spans 14 amino acids. CDR3 bases: TGTGCCAGCAGTCGGGACAGGGGGCAGGAGACCCAGTACTTC. Amino acid sequence: CASSRDRGQETQYF.

The genes are TRBV15 and TRBJ2-7; TRBD2 is a possible D gene (6 bases). This CDR3 comprises 18 residues. V lost 1 base and J 3 bases, leaving 22 bases between the germline ends. Germline V CDR1 and CDR2: LNHNV, YYDKDF (reference sequence). The CDR3, as DNA: TGTGCCACCAGCAGAGGGAGCCTAAGGAGGGGTCTACACTACGAGCAGTACTTC. Residues: CATSRGSLRRGLHYEQYF.